These T cell receptor beta chains were read from a single sample in a study of T cells expressing NK-cell markers. TCRdb reprocessed the 5' RACE reads, keeping one entry per CDR3 protein, no DNA. The listing contains 350,000 to 450,000 distinct CDR3 sequences. What was sequenced was blood T cells: a sorted CD56 or NKG2C T cell subset, CD4+ or CD8+ T cells, or bulk PBMC T cells (not recorded which). The source is a man between 18 and 69 years old in good health. Each CDR3 is given with its conserved first and last residue.

J,V,CDR3
TRBJ2-3,TRBV28,CASSPKKPGTGKTDTQYF
TRBJ2-2,TRBV6-5,CASSYSILASTGELFF
TRBJ2-1,TRBV11-2,CASSPRGATYNEQFF
TRBJ1-6,TRBV9,CASSVYRNNSPLHF
TRBJ2-1,TRBV6-1,CASSQLAGSGNEQFF
TRBJ2-6,TRBV5-4,CATHVNGGANVLTF
TRBJ1-2,TRBV12-3/TRBV12-4,CASSFRAFQGGVSYGYTF
TRBJ2-3,TRBV6-1,CASSPAGPTDTQYF
TRBJ2-2,TRBV7-8,CASSLDWPGELFF
TRBJ2-5,TRBV5-8,CASSAWTSGGAGETQYF
TRBJ2-2,TRBV5-1,CASSHRQGWQSGTGELFF
TRBJ1-1,TRBV6-2/TRBV6-3,CASSYHQGFSPEAFF
TRBJ2-3,TRBV7-8,CASSGGTSGNTDTQYF
TRBJ2-5,TRBV7-9,CASSRHGLGGGETQYF
TRBJ1-5,TRBV6-5,CASSYTGQGPSAQPQHF
TRBJ2-7,TRBV5-1,CASSYISRHPYPSEQYF
TRBJ2-1,TRBV27,CASSLKVKVNEQFF
TRBJ2-7,TRBV20-1,CSGETRSSYEQYF
TRBJ2-7,TRBV3-1,CASSQDPRYEQYF
TRBJ2-3,TRBV25-1,CASGTGGADTQYF
TRBJ2-1,TRBV3-1,CASSGLRAGDEQFF
TRBJ1-5,TRBV28,CASRSDRASNQPQHF
TRBJ1-2,TRBV2,CASSVRQGIGYTF
TRBJ2-5,TRBV4-2,CASSQGNRGYQETQYF
TRBJ2-7,TRBV20-1,CSATASGEPYEQYF
TRBJ2-7,TRBV12-3/TRBV12-4,CASSYHDEQYF
TRBJ2-1,TRBV15,CATSRDNWEGFDNEQFF
TRBJ1-1,TRBV14,CASSPYGQSHTEAFF
TRBJ2-7,TRBV5-1,CASSLIPGGHEQYF
TRBJ2-3,TRBV11-1,CASSSSPGLAGGTDTQYF
TRBJ2-5,TRBV7-2,CASSLSASGWETQYF
TRBJ2-5,TRBV20-1,CSARDRQIAKETQYF
TRBJ2-2,TRBV10-2,CASSHSGRNTGELFF
TRBJ2-1,TRBV19,CAVSEGYNEQFF
TRBJ2-1,TRBV6-5,CASSHRGPSYNEQFF
TRBJ2-1,TRBV2,CASSLQGTSGYNEQFF
TRBJ2-3,TRBV11-1,CASSRYGRAGVQRTDTQYF
TRBJ2-5,TRBV7-2,CASSPRGGATETQYF
TRBJ1-4,TRBV7-2,CASSFDSATLFF
TRBJ1-5,TRBV7-8,CASSLVATGGHQPQHF
TRBJ2-3,TRBV7-9,CASSVKGRRTDTQYF